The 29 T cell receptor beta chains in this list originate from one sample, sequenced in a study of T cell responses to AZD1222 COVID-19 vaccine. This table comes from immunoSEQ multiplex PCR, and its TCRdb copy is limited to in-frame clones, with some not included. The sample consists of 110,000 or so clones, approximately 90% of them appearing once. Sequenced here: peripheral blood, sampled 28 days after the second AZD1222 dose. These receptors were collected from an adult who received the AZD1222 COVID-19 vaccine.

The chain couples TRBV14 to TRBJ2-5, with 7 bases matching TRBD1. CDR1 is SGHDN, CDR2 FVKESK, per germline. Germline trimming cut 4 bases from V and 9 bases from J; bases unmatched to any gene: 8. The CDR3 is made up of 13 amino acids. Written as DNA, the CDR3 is TGTGCCAGCAGCCTCACAGGGGCCCTGCCCCAGTACTTC. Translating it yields CASSLTGALPQYF.

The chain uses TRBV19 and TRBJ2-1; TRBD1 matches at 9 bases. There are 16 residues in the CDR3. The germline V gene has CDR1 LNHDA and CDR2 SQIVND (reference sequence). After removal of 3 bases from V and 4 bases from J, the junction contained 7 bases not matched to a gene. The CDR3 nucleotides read TGTGCCAGTAGTATTGTGGGGACAGGGCTATACAATGAGCAGTTCTTC. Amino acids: CASSIVGTGLYNEQFF.

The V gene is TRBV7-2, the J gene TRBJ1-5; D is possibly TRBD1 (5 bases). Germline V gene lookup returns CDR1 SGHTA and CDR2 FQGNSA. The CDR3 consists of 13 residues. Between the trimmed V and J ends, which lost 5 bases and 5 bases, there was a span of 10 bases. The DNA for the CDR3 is TGTGCCAGCAGCCCTCAAGGGGATCAGCCCCAGCATTTT. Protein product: CASSPQGDQPQHF.

CDR3 nucleotide sequence: TGTGCCAGCACCCAACAGGGGGCGATCACCAACACCGGGGAGCTGTTTTTT. Translating it yields CASTQQGAITNTGELFF. The chain couples TRBV27 to TRBJ2-2; TRBD1 agrees at 9 bases. J was trimmed by 2 bases and V by 7 bases; bases with no gene match: 11. The V gene's germline CDR1 is MNHEY and CDR2 SMNVEV (reference sequence). The CDR3 is made up of 17 amino acids.

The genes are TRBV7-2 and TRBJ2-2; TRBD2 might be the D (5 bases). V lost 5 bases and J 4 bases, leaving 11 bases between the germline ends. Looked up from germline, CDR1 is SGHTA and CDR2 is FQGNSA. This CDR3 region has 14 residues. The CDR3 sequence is CASSPLGSTGELFF. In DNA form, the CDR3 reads TGTGCCAGCAGCCCGTTGGGGAGCACCGGGGAGCTGTTTTTT.

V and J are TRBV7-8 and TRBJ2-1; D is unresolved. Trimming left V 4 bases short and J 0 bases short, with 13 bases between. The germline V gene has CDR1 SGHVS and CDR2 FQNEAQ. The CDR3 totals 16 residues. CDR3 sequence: CASSSRFLRSYNEQFF. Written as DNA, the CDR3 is TGTGCCAGCAGCTCCCGATTCCTTCGCTCCTACAATGAGCAGTTCTTC.

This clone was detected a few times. In DNA, the CDR3 is TGTGCCAGCAGCTTGGCTCTAGCGGGGGCAGGAGAGCAGTTCTTC. This encodes CASSLALAGAGEQFF. This chain links TRBV5-4 with TRBJ2-1, with 10 bases lining up with TRBD2. The CDR3 loop spans 15 amino acids. The trim removed 0 bases at V and 10 bases at J, leaving 7 bases unmatched. Germline CDR1 reads SGHNT; CDR2 reads YYREEE (reference sequence).

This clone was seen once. CDR3 nucleotides: TGCGCCAGCAGCCAAGTACAGGGGGCGGAAAGTGGAAACACCATATATTTT. This codes for CASSQVQGAESGNTIYF. The rearrangement links TRBV4-1 to TRBJ1-3, with 9 bases lining up with TRBD1. There are 17 residues in the CDR3. J was trimmed by 3 bases and V by 1 base; bases with no gene match: 7. From germline, CDR1 is MGHRA and CDR2 YSYEKL.

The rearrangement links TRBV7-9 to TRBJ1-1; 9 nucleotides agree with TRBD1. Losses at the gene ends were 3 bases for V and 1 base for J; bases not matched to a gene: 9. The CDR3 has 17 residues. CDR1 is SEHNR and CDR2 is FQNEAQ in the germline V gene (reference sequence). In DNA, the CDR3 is TGTGCCAGCAGCTTTGGAAGAACAGGGGGCACGAACACTGAAGCTTTCTTT. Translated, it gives CASSFGRTGGTNTEAFF.

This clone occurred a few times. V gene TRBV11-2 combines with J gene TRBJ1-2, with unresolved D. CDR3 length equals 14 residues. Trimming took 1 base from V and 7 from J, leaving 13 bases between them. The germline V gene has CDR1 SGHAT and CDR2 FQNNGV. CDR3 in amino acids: CASSLGTDRSGYTF. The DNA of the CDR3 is TGTGCCAGCAGCTTAGGTACGGACCGGTCTGGCTACACCTTC.

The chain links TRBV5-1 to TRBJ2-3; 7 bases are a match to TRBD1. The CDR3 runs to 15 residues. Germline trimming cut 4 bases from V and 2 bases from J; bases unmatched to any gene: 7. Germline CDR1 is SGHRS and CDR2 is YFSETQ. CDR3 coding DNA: TGCGCCAGCAGCGCCGGAAGGGGGCTCACAGATACGCAGTATTTT. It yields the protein CASSAGRGLTDTQYF.

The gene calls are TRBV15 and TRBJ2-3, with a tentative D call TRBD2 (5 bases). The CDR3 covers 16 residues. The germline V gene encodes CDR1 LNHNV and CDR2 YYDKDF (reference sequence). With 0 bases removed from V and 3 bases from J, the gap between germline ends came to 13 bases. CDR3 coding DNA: TGTGCCACCAGCAGAGAAGGAGGCTTTGGAACAGATACGCAGTATTTT. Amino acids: CATSREGGFGTDTQYF. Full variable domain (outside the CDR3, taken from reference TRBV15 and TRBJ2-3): DAMVIQNPRYQVTQFGKPVTLSCSQTLNHNVMYWYQQKSSQAPKLLFHYYDKDFNNEADTPDNFQSRRPNTSFCFLDIRSPGLGDTAMYLCATSREGGFGTDTQYFGPGTRLTVL.

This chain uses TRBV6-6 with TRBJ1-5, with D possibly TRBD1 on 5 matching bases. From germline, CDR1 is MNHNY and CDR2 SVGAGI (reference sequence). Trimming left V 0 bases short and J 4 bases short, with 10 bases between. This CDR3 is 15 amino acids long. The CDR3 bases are TGTGCCAGCAGTTACTCTGACAGCGGAAATCAGCCCCAGCATTTT. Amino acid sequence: CASSYSDSGNQPQHF.

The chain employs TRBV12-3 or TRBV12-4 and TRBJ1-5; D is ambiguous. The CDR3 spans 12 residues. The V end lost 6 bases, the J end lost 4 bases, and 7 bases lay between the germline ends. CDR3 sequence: CASRTMNQPQHF. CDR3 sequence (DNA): TGTGCCAGCAGGACAATGAATCAGCCCCAGCATTTT.

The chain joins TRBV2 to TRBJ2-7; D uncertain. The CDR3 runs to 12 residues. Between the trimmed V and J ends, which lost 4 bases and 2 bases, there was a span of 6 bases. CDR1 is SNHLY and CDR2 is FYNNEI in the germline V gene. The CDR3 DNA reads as TGTGCCAGCAGTGGAGCTCCCTACGAGCAGTACTTC. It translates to CASSGAPYEQYF. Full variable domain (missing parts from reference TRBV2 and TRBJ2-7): EPEVTQTPSHQVTQMGQEVILRCVPISNHLYFYWYRQILGQKVEFLVSFYNNEISEKSEIFDDQFSVERPDGSNFTLKIRSTKLEDSAMYFCASSGAPYEQYFGPGTRLTVT.

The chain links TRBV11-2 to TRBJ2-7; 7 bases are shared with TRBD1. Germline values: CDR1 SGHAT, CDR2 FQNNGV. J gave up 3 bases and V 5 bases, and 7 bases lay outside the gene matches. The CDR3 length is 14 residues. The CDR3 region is CASSGTAENYEQYF. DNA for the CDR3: TGTGCCAGCAGCGGGACAGCGGAGAACTACGAGCAGTACTTC.

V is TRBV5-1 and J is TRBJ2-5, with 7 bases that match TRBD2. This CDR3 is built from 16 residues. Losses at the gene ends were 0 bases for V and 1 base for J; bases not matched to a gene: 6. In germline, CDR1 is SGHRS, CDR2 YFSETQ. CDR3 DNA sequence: TGCGCCAGCAGCTTGGCCTTAGCGGGCGGCCAAGAGACCCAGTACTTC. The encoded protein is CASSLALAGGQETQYF.

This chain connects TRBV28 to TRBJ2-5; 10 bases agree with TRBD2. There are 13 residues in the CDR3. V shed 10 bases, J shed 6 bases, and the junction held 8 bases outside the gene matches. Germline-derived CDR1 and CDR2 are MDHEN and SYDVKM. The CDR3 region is CATRGTSDQTQYF. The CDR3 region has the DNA TGTGCCACCCGCGGGACTAGCGACCAGACCCAGTACTTC.

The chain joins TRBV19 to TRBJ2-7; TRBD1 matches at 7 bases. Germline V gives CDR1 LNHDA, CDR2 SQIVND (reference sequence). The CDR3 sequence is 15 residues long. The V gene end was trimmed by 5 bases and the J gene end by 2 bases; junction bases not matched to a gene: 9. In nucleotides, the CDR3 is TGTGCCAGTAGTCGGACCGGACAGGCCACCTACGAGCAGTACTTC. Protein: CASSRTGQATYEQYF.

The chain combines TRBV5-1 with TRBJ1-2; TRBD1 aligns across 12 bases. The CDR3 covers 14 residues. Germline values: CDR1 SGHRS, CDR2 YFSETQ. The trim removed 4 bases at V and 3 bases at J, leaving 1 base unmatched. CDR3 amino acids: CASSGTGGDYGYTF. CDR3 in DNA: TGCGCCAGCAGCGGGACAGGGGGCGACTATGGCTACACCTTC.

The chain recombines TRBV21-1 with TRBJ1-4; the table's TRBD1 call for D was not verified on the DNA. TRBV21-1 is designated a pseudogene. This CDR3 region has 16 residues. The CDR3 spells CASRYGQGRTNEKLFF. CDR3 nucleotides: TGTGCCAGCAGATACGGACAGGGGAGGACTAATGAAAAACTGTTTTTT.

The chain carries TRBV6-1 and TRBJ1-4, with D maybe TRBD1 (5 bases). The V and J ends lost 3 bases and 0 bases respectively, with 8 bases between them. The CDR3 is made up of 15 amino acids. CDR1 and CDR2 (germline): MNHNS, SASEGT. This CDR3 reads CASSEATATNEKLFF. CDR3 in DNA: TGTGCCAGCAGTGAGGCGACAGCAACTAATGAAAAACTGTTTTTT.

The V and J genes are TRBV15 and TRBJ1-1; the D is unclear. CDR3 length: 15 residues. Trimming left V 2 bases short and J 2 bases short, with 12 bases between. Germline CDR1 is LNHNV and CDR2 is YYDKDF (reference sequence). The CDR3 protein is CATSRSYDTNTEAFF. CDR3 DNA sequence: TGTGCCACCAGCAGATCCTACGACACTAACACTGAAGCTTTCTTT.

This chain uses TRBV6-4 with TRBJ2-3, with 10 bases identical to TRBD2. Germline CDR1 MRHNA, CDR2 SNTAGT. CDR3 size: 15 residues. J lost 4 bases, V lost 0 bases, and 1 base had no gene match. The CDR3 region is CASSDSAGGPDTQYF. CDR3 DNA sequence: TGTGCCAGCAGTGACTCAGCGGGGGGGCCAGATACGCAGTATTTT.

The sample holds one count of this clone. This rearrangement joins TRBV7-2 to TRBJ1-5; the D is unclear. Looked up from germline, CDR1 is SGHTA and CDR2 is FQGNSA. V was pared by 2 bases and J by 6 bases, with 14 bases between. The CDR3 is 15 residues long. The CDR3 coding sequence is TGTGCCAGCAGCTTATGGGAGGGTTCGGGTCAGCCCCAGCATTTT. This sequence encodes CASSLWEGSGQPQHF.

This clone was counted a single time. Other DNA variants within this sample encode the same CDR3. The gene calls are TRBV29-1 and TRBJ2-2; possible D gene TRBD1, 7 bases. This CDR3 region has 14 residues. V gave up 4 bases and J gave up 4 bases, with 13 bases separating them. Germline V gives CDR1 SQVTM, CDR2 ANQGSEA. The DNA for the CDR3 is TGCAGCGTTGCGAGGCAGGGGGGCACCGGGGAGCTGTTTTTT. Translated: CSVARQGGTGELFF.

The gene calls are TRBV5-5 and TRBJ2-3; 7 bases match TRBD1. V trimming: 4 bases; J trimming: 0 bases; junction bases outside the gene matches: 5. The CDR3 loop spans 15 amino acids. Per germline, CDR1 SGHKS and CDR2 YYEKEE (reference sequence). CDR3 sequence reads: CASSPGQTSTDTQYF. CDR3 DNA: TGTGCCAGCAGCCCGGGACAGACTAGCACAGATACGCAGTATTTT.

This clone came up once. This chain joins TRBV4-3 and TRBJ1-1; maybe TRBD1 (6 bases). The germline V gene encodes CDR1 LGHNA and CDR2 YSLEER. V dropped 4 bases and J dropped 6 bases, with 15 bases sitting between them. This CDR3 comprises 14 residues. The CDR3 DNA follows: TGCGCCAGCAGCCCGCAGATCGGGGGCCCTGAAGCTTTCTTT. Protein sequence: CASSPQIGGPEAFF.

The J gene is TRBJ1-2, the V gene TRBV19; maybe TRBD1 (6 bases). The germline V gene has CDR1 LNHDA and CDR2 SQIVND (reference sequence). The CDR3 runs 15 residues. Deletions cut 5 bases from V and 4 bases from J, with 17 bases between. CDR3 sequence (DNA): TGTGCCAGTAGTCCCGGGAGAGAGGGGGGCTATGGCTACACCTTC. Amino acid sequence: CASSPGREGGYGYTF. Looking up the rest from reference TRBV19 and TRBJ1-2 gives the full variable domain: DGGITQSPKYLFRKEGQNVTLSCEQNLNHDAMYWYRQDPGQGLRLIYYSQIVNDFQKGDIAEGYSVSREKKESFPLTVTSAQKNPTAFYLCASSPGREGGYGYTFGSGTRLTVV.